This is a list of T cell receptor beta chains from one sample in a study of T-cell memory formation after mild COVID-19. TCRdb recomputed calls from the 5' RACE reads with MiXCR, one row per CDR3 protein. Of approximately 300,000 distinct CDR3 sequences listed, less than 20% are singletons. What was sequenced was PBMCs or a T cell subset sorted from them (not recorded which). These receptor sequences come from a man between 18 and 35 years old who had mild COVID-19 (a few samples of this study predate the infection). Cell type and time point are not known. Both conserved end residues are part of each CDR3. The D gene is left open where the match is weak. Only some rows state a clone size, as once, few, many or a class for expanded clones.

d_gene | abundance | j_gene | v_gene | CDR3nt | CDR3aa
TRBD1 | few | TRBJ1-5 | TRBV20-1 | TGCAGCGTCGGACAGGGAGATCAGCCCCAGCATTTT | CSVGQGDQPQHF
. | few | TRBJ2-3 | TRBV5-4 | TGTGCCAGCAGCTTGAATCCTAGCAGTCCAGATACGCAGTATTTT | CASSLNPSSPDTQYF
. | . | TRBJ2-4 | TRBV15 | TGTGCCACCAGCAGTATACAAGTAGCCAAAAACATTCAGTACTTC | CATSSIQVAKNIQYF
. | many | TRBJ2-6 | TRBV5-4 | TGTGCCAGCAGCTCGGCAGAGTACGTCCTTAACTCTGGGGCCAACGTCCTGACTTTC | CASSSAEYVLNSGANVLTF
. | few | TRBJ1-4 | TRBV7-2 | TGTGCCAGCAGCTTATGGGGGTCTGACGAAAAACTGTTTTTT | CASSLWGSDEKLFF
. | few | TRBJ2-7 | TRBV25-1 | . | CASSILGYEQYF
. | few | TRBJ1-2 | TRBV29-1 | TGCAGCGTCCGAGGGGGCTATGGCTACACCTTC | CSVRGGYGYTF
. | few | TRBJ2-6 | TRBV5-6 | TGTGCCAGCAGCCCTGACGGGCCCTCTGGGGCCAACGTCCTGACTTTC | CASSPDGPSGANVLTF
TRBD1 | . | TRBJ1-1 | TRBV11-2 | TGTGCCAGCAGCCCCTCGACAGGGAACGTGGAGGCTTTCTTT | CASSPSTGNVEAFF
. | . | TRBJ2-5 | TRBV2 | TGTGCCAGCAGTGACGGGGGCCGAGGGACCCAGTACTTC | CASSDGGRGTQYF
TRBD1 | few | TRBJ1-6 | TRBV11-1 | TGTGCCAGCTCCGGACAGGGAAGGGATTCACCCCTCCACTTT | CASSGQGRDSPLHF
. | few | TRBJ1-1 | TRBV27 | TGTGCCAGCAGTTTCGGCGGTCACACTGAAGCTTTCTTT | CASSFGGHTEAFF
. | . | TRBJ1-4 | TRBV6-4 | TGTGCCATCAGGAAGGGGGTCCTCCGAGGAGTCTTGAATGAAAAACTGTTTTTT | CAIRKGVLRGVLNEKLFF
TRBD1 | . | TRBJ1-2 | TRBV28 | TGTGCCAGCAGTTCAGGAGACAGGGCAATGGGCTACACCTTC | CASSSGDRAMGYTF
. | . | TRBJ2-3 | TRBV4-3 | TGCGCCAGCAGCCAAGATGCGACAGATACGCAGTATTTT | CASSQDATDTQYF
. | few | TRBJ1-1 | TRBV11-3 | TGTGCCAGCAGCTCCCTAGGGGGAGGACTCTCGGGGGCTCGTACTGAAGCTTTCTTT | CASSSLGGGLSGARTEAFF
. | . | TRBJ1-2 | TRBV5-1 | TGCGCCAGCAGCGGAAAATCCCCGGCGGTTCATGGCTACACCTTC | CASSGKSPAVHGYTF
. | few | TRBJ1-1 | TRBV4-1 | TGCGCCAGCAGCCAAGCAGGGGAGGGCACTGAAGCTTTCTTT | CASSQAGEGTEAFF
TRBD1 | . | TRBJ2-3 | TRBV7-2 | TGTGCCAGCTCCCAGGGGGCCCTTAGCACAGATACGCAGTATTTT | CASSQGALSTDTQYF
. | few | TRBJ1-6 | TRBV6-5 | TGTGCCAGCGGCCCGCGTGGAGGCAATTCACCCCTCCACTTT | CASGPRGGNSPLHF
TRBD2 | . | TRBJ2-2 | TRBV5-6 | TGTGCCAGCAGCCCCGGGGAGGGCCTGAACACCGGGGAGCTGTTTTTT | CASSPGEGLNTGELFF
. | few | TRBJ2-3 | TRBV4-3 | TGCGCCAGCAGCCAAGAAGGGACTCCCCCGGGTACGCAGTATTTT | CASSQEGTPPGTQYF
. | many | TRBJ2-3 | TRBV5-1 | TGCGCCAGCAGCTCTACAGACAGCACAGATACGCAGTATTTT | CASSSTDSTDTQYF
. | few | TRBJ1-5 | TRBV12-3/TRBV12-4 | TGTGCCAGCAGTTTAGGAGGGGTTCAGCCCCAGCATTTT | CASSLGGVQPQHF
TRBD1 | . | TRBJ1-6 | TRBV6-5 | TGTGCCAGCAGCTACCTCTTGGGGACAGGCCCCCTGCTCCTCCACTTT | CASSYLLGTGPLLLHF
TRBD1 | few | TRBJ2-2 | TRBV5-1 | TGCGCCAGCAGCGACCAGGGGGACACCGGGGAGCTGTTTTTT | CASSDQGDTGELFF
. | . | TRBJ1-1 | TRBV5-1 | TGCGCCAGCAGCTTGGTCGGCGGGGGCGGTGGCACTGAAGCTTTCTTT | CASSLVGGGGGTEAFF
. | . | TRBJ2-1 | TRBV7-2 | TGTGCCAGCAGCCCCCGGGTTGAGTCCCGTTCCTACAATGAGCAGTTCTTC | CASSPRVESRSYNEQFF
. | few | TRBJ2-7 | TRBV5-6 | TGTGCCAGCTTCGGCCGGCACTACGAGCAGTACTTC | CASFGRHYEQYF
TRBD1 | . | TRBJ1-2 | TRBV20-1 | TGCAGTGCCCCAGACAGGGTGGGGATTATGGACACCTTC | CSAPDRVGIMDTF
TRBD2 | . | TRBJ2-1 | TRBV6-6 | TGTGCCAGCAGTTATATAGCGGGGGAGAGAGGTGAGCAGTTCTTC | CASSYIAGERGEQFF
TRBD2 | many | TRBJ2-1 | TRBV10-2 | TGCGCCAGCAGTGAGTGGGGACTAAACAATGAGCAGTTCTTC | CASSEWGLNNEQFF
TRBD1 | . | TRBJ2-7 | TRBV7-3 | TGTGCCAGCAGCTTAAACCCAGGGGGTTACGAGCAGTACTTC | CASSLNPGGYEQYF
TRBD2 | . | TRBJ2-5 | TRBV6-2/TRBV6-3 | TGTGCCAGCAGACCGGCCGGGACTAGCGGAGTAGAGACCCAGTACTTC | CASRPAGTSGVETQYF
. | . | TRBJ2-1 | TRBV7-9 | TGTGCCAGCAGCCCACGCGACGGTACGGGGGCCAGCTCCTACAATGAGCAGTTCTTC | CASSPRDGTGASSYNEQFF
. | few | TRBJ2-1 | TRBV4-3 | TGCGCCAGCAGCCAAGATCCCGCAGGGCCTGACAATGAGCAGTTCTTC | CASSQDPAGPDNEQFF
. | . | TRBJ2-5 | TRBV5-4 | TGTGCCAGCAGCCCTGCCGGGGCGGTCAGCCAAGAGACCCAGTACTTC | CASSPAGAVSQETQYF
. | . | TRBJ2-3 | TRBV11-2 | TGTGCCAGCACCGTAGACAGGATCACAGATACGCAGTATTTT | CASTVDRITDTQYF
. | . | TRBJ2-3 | TRBV20-1 | TGCAGTGCTAGGAAGGGCGTGGGTGGGGATACGCAGTATTTT | CSARKGVGGDTQYF
. | many | TRBJ2-7 | TRBV5-1 | TGCGCCAGCAGCACAGCTCAGGGAATTATCTACGAGCAGTACTTC | CASSTAQGIIYEQYF
. | few | TRBJ1-1 | TRBV11-1 | TGTGCCAGCAGCCTAGTCGGGTTTGAAGCTTTCTTT | CASSLVGFEAFF
TRBD2 | few | TRBJ2-4 | TRBV20-1 | TGCAGTGCTAGAGATTCCAGCGGGGGCCTCAAAAACATTCAGTACTTC | CSARDSSGGLKNIQYF
. | . | TRBJ1-3 | TRBV6-5 | TGTGCCAGCAGTTACGGGGGGACCTCTGGAAACACCATATATTTT | CASSYGGTSGNTIYF
TRBD1 | few | TRBJ2-5 | TRBV7-9 | TGTGCCAGCAGCTTCTGGACAGGGGGTGAGGAGACCCAGTACTTC | CASSFWTGGEETQYF
TRBD1 | few | TRBJ1-2 | TRBV4-1 | TGCGCCAGCAGCCAGGCCGGGACAGGCAATGGCTACACCTTC | CASSQAGTGNGYTF
TRBD1 | . | TRBJ2-3 | TRBV7-9 | TGTGCCAGCAGCAGACAGGGCCTGCGCACAGATACGCAGTATTTT | CASSRQGLRTDTQYF
TRBD2 | few | TRBJ2-3 | TRBV20-1 | TGCAGTGCTAGGGCCTTAGCGGGGGGGCGGGATACGCAGTATTTT | CSARALAGGRDTQYF
. | few | TRBJ2-3 | TRBV10-3 | TGTGCCATCAGTACTCACGGGGCCAGAGATGGCACAGATACGCAGTATTTT | CAISTHGARDGTDTQYF
TRBD2 | . | TRBJ2-7 | TRBV7-2 | TGTGCCAGCAGCCTGTCTAGCGGGGGACGCTACGAGCAGTACTTC | CASSLSSGGRYEQYF